Listed below are T cell receptor beta chains from one sample, sequenced in a study of T cell changes during pregnancy in multiple sclerosis. Using immunoSEQ multiplex PCR, the repertoire was profiled, and TCRdb retains in-frame clones only, with some absent. The table records 35,000 to 45,000 clones, roughly nine tenths of them present only once. Sequencing used CD4+ T cells from peripheral blood mononuclear cells, obtained after pregnancy. Source of these receptors: a female donor with multiple sclerosis, enrolled in a pregnancy study. Each CDR3 is given with its conserved first and last residue. The order of the fields is V gene, D gene, J gene, clone size, CDR3 DNA, CDR3 protein. A D gene is named only where the DNA matches it firmly. Only some rows state a clone size, as once, few, many or a class for expanded clones.

>TRBV5-1|.|TRBJ1-1|medium-sized
TGCGCCAGCAGGTGGTCTCTTTCCGCCAGGGGCACTGAAGCTTTCTTT
CASRWSLSARGTEAFF
>TRBV7-9|TRBD1|TRBJ2-5|.
TGTGCCAGCAGCTTAGGACAGGGGGTTGCAGAGACCCAGTACTTC
CASSLGQGVAETQYF
>TRBV18|.|TRBJ2-3|.
TGTGCCAGCTCGCTCGGGGGCACAGATACGCAGTATTTT
CASSLGGTDTQYF
>TRBV7-3|.|TRBJ2-5|.
TGTGCCAGCAGCCCCGGGTCCGGCTGGGAGACCCAGTACTTC
CASSPGSGWETQYF
>TRBV28|TRBD1|TRBJ1-2|.
TGTGCCAGCAGTTTCTGGGACAGGGATAGTGGCTACACCTTC
CASSFWDRDSGYTF
>TRBV6-6|.|TRBJ2-5|.
TGTGCCAGCAACAACGGACAGCCCCAAGAGACCCAGTACTTC
CASNNGQPQETQYF
>TRBV6-6|.|TRBJ1-5|few
TGTGCCAGCAGTTACCGGCAGGGCATCAATCAGCCCCAGCATTTT
CASSYRQGINQPQHF
>TRBV7-2|TRBD1|TRBJ1-6|.
TGTGCCAGCAGCCTCCGGGACAGCGACAATTCACCCCTCCACTTT
CASSLRDSDNSPLHF
>TRBV5-4|TRBD1|TRBJ1-5|once
TGTGCCAGCAGCTTCGGGACAGGGGGCCTCAATCAGCCCCAGCATTTT
CASSFGTGGLNQPQHF
>TRBV7-6|.|TRBJ2-7|.
TGTGCCAGCAGCTTAGCGACAGGGACTGCAGAATACGAGCAGTACTTC
CASSLATGTAEYEQYF
>TRBV19|.|TRBJ2-7|.
TGTGCCAGTTCATTCGACAGCCAGCTCTCCTACGAGCAGTACTTC
CASSFDSQLSYEQYF
>TRBV6-5|.|TRBJ2-1|.
TGTGCCAGCAGTTACTCGGCAGGGAGGTCATACAATGAGCAGTTCTTC
CASSYSAGRSYNEQFF
>TRBV27|.|TRBJ1-5|.
TGTGCCAGCAGGCCCGGGGACTCCCAGTGGCTGAAGACCCAGCATTTT
CASRPGDSQWLKTQHF
>TRBV5-1|.|TRBJ2-7|.
TGCGCCAGCAGCTTACCTGACTTATCCGAGCAGTACTTC
CASSLPDLSEQYF
>TRBV30|TRBD1|TRBJ1-1|.
TGTGCCTGGAGTGTACTGACAGGGGGCACTGAAGCTTTCTTT
CAWSVLTGGTEAFF
>TRBV2|.|TRBJ2-3|.
TGTGCCAGCAGTGAAGGGCTAGGCCCTACCACAGATACGCAGTATTTT
CASSEGLGPTTDTQYF
>TRBV5-1|TRBD2|TRBJ2-1|.
TGCGCCAGCAGCTGGGGACTAGCGGGGGAACTGGGGCAGCAGTTCTTC
CASSWGLAGELGQQFF
>TRBV5-1|TRBD1|TRBJ2-5|.
TGCGCCAGCAGCCTAGGGACAGGCGGAGAGACCCAGTACTTC
CASSLGTGGETQYF
>TRBV7-9|.|TRBJ2-2|.
TGTGCCAGCAGCTTTTGGGGACAATCCCCCACCGGGGAGCTGTTTTTT
CASSFWGQSPTGELFF
>TRBV5-1|.|TRBJ1-2|.
TGCGCCAGCAGCTTGACAGGGCATGGCTACACCTTC
CASSLTGHGYTF
>TRBV25-1|TRBD1|TRBJ1-4|.
TGTGCCAGCAGAGAAGACAGGGCCAAAGAAAAACTGTTTTTT
CASREDRAKEKLFF
>TRBV4-2|.|TRBJ1-5|few
TGTGCCAGCAGTGATACCGGGGGGCCCCAGCATTTT
CASSDTGGPQHF
>TRBV7-2|TRBD1|TRBJ1-6|.
TGTGCCAGCAGCCCCACCCGGCAGGGGGTGTATTCACCCCTCCACTTT
CASSPTRQGVYSPLHF
>TRBV11-3|TRBD1|TRBJ1-6|.
TGTGCCAGCAGCCGGGACAGCCGAAGGGGCTCACCCCTCCACTTT
CASSRDSRRGSPLHF
>TRBV20-1|TRBD1|TRBJ1-2|.
TGCAGTGCGCGGGACAGGCATGGCTACACCTTC
CSARDRHGYTF
>TRBV6-5|.|TRBJ2-7|.
TGTGCCAGCAGGCCTTTCCTCGACAGAAGGTACGAGCAGTACTTC
CASRPFLDRRYEQYF
>TRBV5-6|.|TRBJ2-7|.
TGTGCCAGCAGCTCAATTTACGACAGGTTAACCTACGAGCAGTACTTC
CASSSIYDRLTYEQYF
>TRBV5-1|TRBD2|TRBJ2-7|.
TGCGCCAGCAGCTTGGGGACTAGCGGGGGGTGGTCCTACGAGCAGTACTTC
CASSLGTSGGWSYEQYF
>TRBV7-2|TRBD1|TRBJ2-4|.
TGTGCCAGCAGCCGTGAAACAGGGGGCATTCAGTACTTC
CASSRETGGIQYF
>TRBV29-1|.|TRBJ1-1|once
TGCAGCTCCCGAGGGCCAACGAACACTGAAGCTTTCTTT
CSSRGPTNTEAFF
>TRBV18|.|TRBJ1-4|.
TGTGCCAGCTCACCAACTGTCCCGGGACTTGAGGGAAAACTGTTTTTT
CASSPTVPGLEGKLFF
>TRBV4-3|TRBD1|TRBJ1-1|.
TGCGCCAGCAGCCAAGATGCGGACAGGGGGCTTAGGACTGAAGCTTTCTTT
CASSQDADRGLRTEAFF
>TRBV5-1|TRBD2|TRBJ2-3|.
TGCGCCAGCAGCTTGAACGCGGGGGGAGCAGATACGCAGTATTTT
CASSLNAGGADTQYF
>TRBV4-1|.|TRBJ1-6|.
TGCGCCAGCAGCCAGCACAGGGAGTGGGATTCACCCCTCCACTTT
CASSQHREWDSPLHF
>TRBV11-2|.|TRBJ1-5|.
TGTGCCAGCAGCTTACCGGGGTCGCATCAGCCCCAGCATTTT
CASSLPGSHQPQHF
>TRBV7-9|.|TRBJ1-4|.
TGTGCCAGCAGCTTAATGGGGGAGGGAACTGAAAAACTGTTTTTT
CASSLMGEGTEKLFF
>TRBV27|TRBD1|TRBJ1-3|.
TGTGCCAGCAGTTTGAAGACAGGGCTCTCTGGAAACACCATATATTTT
CASSLKTGLSGNTIYF
>TRBV5-6|.|TRBJ1-1|.
TGTGCCAGCCTGCGACCCTACGGGGACACTGAAGCTTTCTTT
CASLRPYGDTEAFF
>TRBV28|.|TRBJ2-7|.
TGTGCCAGCAGTTTCAGATACGAGCAGTACTTC
CASSFRYEQYF